The 18 T cell receptor beta chains in this list originate from one sample, sequenced in a study of OX40 agonist ivuxolimab in advanced cancers. Some clones are missing from TCRdb's copy, which holds only in-frame ones; the method was immunoSEQ multiplex PCR. The sample holds over 75,000 clones, approximately 91% seen once. The sample in question was CD4+ or CD8+ T cells sorted from blood, obtained in a trial of the OX40 agonist ivuxolimab. These receptors all stem from an adult with an advanced solid tumor such as melanoma, head and neck, liver or kidney cancer.

The chain uses TRBV6-5 and TRBJ1-1, with D possibly TRBD1 on 6 matching bases. This CDR3 contains 13 residues. Germline V gene sequence: CDR1 MNHEY, CDR2 SVGAGI. The ends were cut back, 6 bases at V and 4 bases at J, with 12 bases in the middle. The CDR3 region has the DNA TGTGCCAGCAGCAGTCGGGGGGCCACTGAAGCTTTCTTT. Translation gives CASSSRGATEAFF.

The chain combines TRBV6-6 with TRBJ1-6; no reliable D call. Per germline, CDR1 MNHNY and CDR2 SVGAGI (reference sequence). The ends were cut back, 5 bases at V and 5 bases at J, with 7 bases in the middle. The CDR3 is 13 amino acids. The DNA of the CDR3 is TGTGCCAGCAGTACGAGGAATAATTCACCCCTCCACTTT. As protein: CASSTRNNSPLHF.

V and J are TRBV6-1 and TRBJ1-1; D uncertain. V gave up 2 bases and J gave up 6 bases, with 7 bases separating them. The CDR3 length is 12 residues. Germline V lookup: CDR1 MNHNS, CDR2 SASEGT. The CDR3: CASSELRPEAFF. The DNA of the CDR3 is TGTGCCAGCAGTGAACTACGACCTGAAGCTTTCTTT.

The rearrangement joins TRBV18 to TRBJ2-4; either TRBD1 or TRBD2 may fit D (5 bases each). CDR3 length: 15 amino acids. The ends were cut back, 4 bases at V and 2 bases at J, with 12 bases in the middle. In germline, CDR1 is KGHSH, CDR2 LQKENI. The CDR3 DNA is TGTGCCAGCTCACGGGACCGGTCCCCCAAAAACATTCAGTACTTC. Amino acid sequence: CASSRDRSPKNIQYF.

The rearrangement uses TRBV2 and TRBJ2-2; weak D call: TRBD1 (6 bases). Trimming cost V 8 bases and J 0 bases, with 13 bases left between them. The V gene's germline CDR1 is SNHLY and CDR2 FYNNEI. The CDR3 sequence is 15 residues long. CDR3 protein: CASASAGANTGELFF. The CDR3 nucleotides read TGTGCCAGCGCCTCTGCAGGGGCGAACACCGGGGAGCTGTTTTTT.

This clone was counted a single time. The chain recombines TRBV10-3 with TRBJ2-7; perhaps D is TRBD1 or TRBD2 (5 bases each). The V end lost 3 bases, the J end lost 0 bases, and 9 bases lay between the germline ends. The CDR3 covers 14 residues. The germline V gene has CDR1 ENHRY and CDR2 SYGVKD. The CDR3, as DNA: TGTGCCATCAGTGACGCAGGGAGCTCCTACGAGCAGTACTTC. Translation: CAISDAGSSYEQYF.

Points on this clone: The sample carries other DNA sequences with the same CDR3. The chain recombines TRBV29-1 with TRBJ1-2, with TRBD1 as a possible D gene (6 bases). CDR1 and CDR2 from the germline V gene are SQVTM and ANQGSEA. V shed 4 bases and J shed 0 bases, with 9 bases lying between them. This CDR3 spans 13 amino acids. The CDR3 bases are TGCAGCGTTGTCCAGGGGTCTAACTATGGCTACACCTTC. Amino acids: CSVVQGSNYGYTF.

The chain has TRBV9 and TRBJ2-2, with D hard to call. The CDR3 runs 12 residues. Trimming took off 0 bases at V and 6 bases at J, with 3 bases between the two ends. Germline CDR1 SGDLS, CDR2 YYNGEE. The CDR3: CASSVVAGELFF. The DNA of the CDR3 is TGTGCCAGCAGCGTAGTCGCCGGGGAGCTGTTTTTT.

The V and J genes are TRBV18 and TRBJ2-7, with 9 nucleotides matching TRBD1. This CDR3 is 15 amino acids long. The junction had 11 bases not matched to a gene; V was cut back by 4 bases and J by 7 bases. CDR1 KGHSH and CDR2 LQKENI come from the germline V gene. The CDR3 sequence is CASSQVHTGGGEQYF. The CDR3 region has the DNA TGTGCCAGCTCACAAGTTCATACAGGGGGCGGGGAGCAGTACTTC.

The chain is built from TRBV7-2 and TRBJ1-4; 8 nucleotides align to TRBD1. The CDR3 has 15 amino acids. Germline V lookup: CDR1 SGHTA, CDR2 FQGNSA. V shed 2 bases, J shed 4 bases, and the junction held 3 bases outside the gene matches. The CDR3 is CASSLKTGDNEKLFF. CDR3 coding DNA: TGTGCCAGCAGCTTAAAGACAGGGGATAATGAAAAACTGTTTTTT. Based on the CDR3 plus reference TRBV7-2 and TRBJ1-4, the full variable domain is GAGVSQSPSNKVTEKGKDVELRCDPISGHTALYWYRQSLGQGLEFLIYFQGNSAPDKSGLPSDRFSAERTGGSVSTLTIQRTQQEDSAVYLCASSLKTGDNEKLFFGSGTQLSVL.

This clone was seen just once. The V and J genes are TRBV9 and TRBJ2-2; D is unclear. V lost 4 bases to trimming and J lost 7 bases, with 8 bases between them. The CDR3 length is 12 residues. Germline-derived CDR1 and CDR2 are SGDLS and YYNGEE. CDR3 loop: CASSRTDGELFF. DNA of the CDR3: TGTGCCAGCAGCCGGACCGACGGGGAGCTGTTTTTT.

This clone was recorded only once. The chain links TRBV7-2 to TRBJ2-2; 8 bases are shared with TRBD2. There are 14 residues in the CDR3. Per the germline V gene, CDR1 is SGHTA and CDR2 is FQGNSA. With 5 bases clipped from V and 6 bases from J, the junction kept 5 bases outside the gene matches. The CDR3 loop reads CASSRWTSPGELFF. In DNA form, the CDR3 reads TGTGCCAGCAGCCGATGGACTAGCCCCGGGGAGCTGTTTTTT.

The chain combines TRBV5-5 with TRBJ1-1, with TRBD1 as a possible D gene (5 bases). The germline V and J ends were trimmed by 4 bases and 0 bases, with 16 bases remaining between them. The germline CDR1 and CDR2 sequences are SGHKS and YYEKEE (reference sequence). The CDR3 is 16 amino acids. CDR3 residues: CASSPRDGWMNTEAFF. CDR3 DNA: TGTGCCAGCAGCCCCCGGGACGGCTGGATGAACACTGAAGCTTTCTTT.

This clone has only one observation. This chain joins TRBV28 and TRBJ2-3, with 8 bases that match TRBD2. After removal of 5 bases from V and 0 bases from J, the junction contained 1 base not matched to a gene. The CDR3 runs 14 residues. CDR1 and CDR2 (germline): MDHEN, SYDVKM. CDR3: CASSQRGSTDTQYF. The CDR3 DNA sequence: TGTGCCAGCAGTCAGCGGGGGAGCACAGATACGCAGTATTTT.

The gene calls are TRBV28 and TRBJ2-3, with 9 positions matching TRBD2. The CDR3 is made up of 14 amino acids. V shed 7 bases, J shed 3 bases, and the junction held 5 bases outside the gene matches. Germline CDR1 and CDR2: MDHEN and SYDVKM. CDR3 nucleotides: TGTGCCAGCACCCTGGGACTAGCAACAGATACGCAGTATTTT. Amino acids: CASTLGLATDTQYF.

V and J are TRBV28 and TRBJ1-2, with D possibly TRBD1 on 5 matching bases. The ends were cut back, 3 bases at V and 8 bases at J, with 16 bases in the middle. The CDR3 spans 14 residues. Germline CDR1 and CDR2: MDHEN and SYDVKM. The CDR3 DNA follows: TGTGCCAGCAGTTTTTCTGAGACAGCCCAAGGCTACACCTTC. Translation: CASSFSETAQGYTF.

V and J are TRBV7-2 and TRBJ2-7, with D perhaps matching TRBD1 (6 bases). Germline V gives CDR1 SGHTA, CDR2 FQGNSA. The CDR3 is made up of 13 amino acids. Trimming removed 6 bases from V and 1 base from J, with 10 bases in between. CDR3 sequence (DNA): TGTGCCAGCAGGCCCACAGGGTCCTACGAGCAGTACTTC. Protein product: CASRPTGSYEQYF.

This clone occurred once. A read error may account for a junction end that differs from germline. CDR3 in amino acids: CATSRTSGTGVEQYF. Written as DNA, the CDR3 is TGTGCCACGAGCAGGACTAGTGGGACAGGGGTCGAGCAGTACTTC. The chain employs TRBV15 and TRBJ2-7, with 10 bases fitting TRBD1. The CDR3 is 15 amino acids. In germline, CDR1 is LNHNV, CDR2 YYDKDF (reference sequence).